The 7 T cell receptor beta chains below all came from one sample that was sequenced in a study of OX40 agonist ivuxolimab in advanced cancers. Only in-frame clones appear in the TCRdb table, and some are missing; sequencing was by immunoSEQ multiplex PCR. The data contain 20,000 to 30,000 clones, approximately 89% of them singletons. Sequencing used CD4+ or CD8+ T cells sorted from blood, obtained in a trial of the OX40 agonist ivuxolimab. Every receptor here comes from an adult with an advanced solid tumor such as melanoma, head and neck, liver or kidney cancer.

The chain links TRBV10-3 to TRBJ2-7, with TRBD2 matching over 10 bases. CDR1 and CDR2 (germline): ENHRY, SYGVKD. After removal of 2 bases from V and 3 bases from J, the junction contained 10 bases not matched to a gene. The length of the CDR3 is 17 residues. This CDR3 is CAISEPRGLAGDYEQYF. The CDR3 DNA is TGTGCCATCAGTGAGCCGAGGGGCCTAGCGGGGGACTACGAGCAGTACTTC.

The rearrangement uses TRBV7-8 and TRBJ1-1; D remains unclear. Germline V gives CDR1 SGHVS, CDR2 FQNEAQ. This CDR3 is 12 amino acids long. Trimming stripped 3 bases from V and 4 bases from J, with 6 bases between. CDR3 bases: TGTGCCAGCAGCTTTTCCGCCACTGAAGCTTTCTTT. This translates into CASSFSATEAFF. Supplemented by reference TRBV7-8 and TRBJ1-1, the full variable domain reads GAGVSQSPRYKVAKRGQDVALRCDPISGHVSLFWYQQALGQGPEFLTYFQNEAQLDKSGLPSDRFFAERPEGSVSTLKIQRTQQEDSAVYLCASSFSATEAFFGQGTRLTVV.

This clone was seen just once. J is TRBJ1-1 and V is TRBV19, with TRBD1 identical over 7 bases. V was pared by 2 bases and J by 2 bases, with 5 bases of the junction left unmatched. The length of the CDR3 is 15 residues. Germline CDR1 is LNHDA and CDR2 is SQIVND (reference sequence). CDR3 amino acids: CASSIFAGGNTEAFF. CDR3 sequence (DNA): TGTGCCAGTAGTATATTTGCAGGGGGAAACACTGAAGCTTTCTTT.

This clone was detected once. The V and J genes are TRBV9 and TRBJ1-2, with D tentatively TRBD1 (6 bases). V lost 3 bases and J 4 bases, leaving 19 bases between the germline ends. Germline-derived CDR1 and CDR2 are SGDLS and YYNGEE. This CDR3 is 16 amino acids long. The CDR3 nucleotides read TGTGCCAGCAGCGAGACAGGCGTAGGCGCGGGCTATGGCTACACCTTC. Its protein is CASSETGVGAGYGYTF.

The gene calls are TRBV7-3 and TRBJ1-6, with D unresolved. V was clipped by 2 bases and J by 8 bases, with 13 bases between them. CDR3 length equals 15 residues. The germline CDR1 and CDR2 sequences are SGHTA and FQGTGA. The CDR3 nucleotides are TGTGCCAGCAGCTTATTTTCGGGTAGGGATTCACCCCTCCACTTT. Residues: CASSLFSGRDSPLHF.

The rearrangement joins TRBV19 to TRBJ1-1, with a weak D call TRBD1 (5 bases). V lost 4 bases to trimming and J lost 3 bases, with 6 bases between them. The CDR3 has 12 residues. In germline, CDR1 is LNHDA, CDR2 SQIVND (reference sequence). CDR3 in DNA: TGTGCCAGTAGTAAAGGGGACACTGAAGCTTTCTTT. Its translation is CASSKGDTEAFF. Looking up the rest from reference TRBV19 and TRBJ1-1 gives the full variable domain: DGGITQSPKYLFRKEGQNVTLSCEQNLNHDAMYWYRQDPGQGLRLIYYSQIVNDFQKGDIAEGYSVSREKKESFPLTVTSAQKNPTAFYLCASSKGDTEAFFGQGTRLTVV.

V is TRBV6-1 and J is TRBJ2-5, with 9 bases lining up with TRBD1. Germline loops: CDR1 MNHNS, CDR2 SASEGT. V shed 8 bases and J 5 bases; nucleotides not matched to a gene: 9. CDR3 length equals 14 residues. This CDR3 reads CASGRDRVWETQYF. CDR3 DNA: TGTGCCAGCGGCCGGGACAGGGTTTGGGAGACCCAGTACTTC.